The entry below describes one TCR beta chain. This sample is part of a study of T cell clones after liver transplantation. The overall study: TCRbeta sequencing after a pre-transplant mixed lymphocyte reaction identified graft-donor-reactive clones, later tracked in post-transplant blood.

The V and J ends lost 2 bases and 8 bases, in that order; junction bases with no gene match: 2. The CDR3 has 12 residues. Germline lookup yields CDR1 SNHLY and CDR2 FYNNEI. Data came from immunoSEQ multiplex PCR; TCRdb stores just in-frame clones and leaves some out. The repertoire has approximately 75,000 clones, 80% of them found once; the top ten carry approximately 0.8%. This receptor was identified in a human patient who received a liver transplant. Some of the T cells may derive from the graft donor. The V and J genes are TRBV2 and TRBJ1-2, with 7 bases fitting TRBD1. The sample here was CD4+ T cells from blood, taken 12 months after liver transplant. CDR3 sequence reads: CASSERGLGYTF. The CDR3 DNA sequence: TGTGCCAGCAGTGAAAGGGGGCTAGGCTACACCTTC.